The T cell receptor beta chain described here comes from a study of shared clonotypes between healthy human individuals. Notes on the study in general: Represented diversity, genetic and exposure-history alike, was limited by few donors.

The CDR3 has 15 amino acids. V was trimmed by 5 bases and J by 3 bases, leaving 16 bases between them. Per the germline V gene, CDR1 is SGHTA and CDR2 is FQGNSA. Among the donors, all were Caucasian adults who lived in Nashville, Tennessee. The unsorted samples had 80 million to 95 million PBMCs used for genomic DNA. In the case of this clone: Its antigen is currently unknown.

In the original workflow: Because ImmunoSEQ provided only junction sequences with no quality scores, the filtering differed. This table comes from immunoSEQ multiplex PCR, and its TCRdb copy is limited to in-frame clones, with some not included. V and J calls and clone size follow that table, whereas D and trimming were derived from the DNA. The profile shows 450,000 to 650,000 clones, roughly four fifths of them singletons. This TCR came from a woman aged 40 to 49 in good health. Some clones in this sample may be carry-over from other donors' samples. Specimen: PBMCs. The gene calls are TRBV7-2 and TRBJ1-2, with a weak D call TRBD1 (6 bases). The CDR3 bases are TGTGCCAGCAGCCCTTCGAGAGGGGGATACTATGGCTACACCTTC. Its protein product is CASSPSRGGYYGYTF.